These T cell receptor beta chains were read from a single sample in a study of beta chain features in type 1 diabetes. Libraries were prepared by immunoSEQ multiplex PCR; TCRdb keeps only in-frame clonotypes and omits some of them. The sample records 350,000 to 450,000 clones, about 15% being singletons. The sample taken for sequencing was naive CD4+ T cells from blood. These receptors all stem from a man younger than 40 in good health. Each CDR3 is given with its conserved first and last residue. A D gene is named only where the DNA matches it firmly. The size of a clone is reported for some rows only, either as once, few or many, or as a class for expanded clones.

V gene	clone size	J gene	D gene	CDR3 protein	CDR3 DNA
TRBV5-4	.	TRBJ2-6	.	CASRRTSGANVLTF	TGTGCCAGCCGCAGGACCTCTGGGGCCAACGTCCTGACTTTC
TRBV11-3	once	TRBJ2-7	.	CASSNGREQYF	TGTGCCAGCAGCAACGGAAGGGAGCAGTACTTC
TRBV5-1	.	TRBJ2-6	.	CASSLAGTQYSGANVLTF	TGCGCCAGCAGCTTGGCGGGAACCCAATACTCTGGGGCCAACGTCCTGACTTTC
TRBV7-9	few	TRBJ2-5	.	CASSTLASTQYF	TGTGCCAGCTCCACGCTAGCATCTACCCAGTACTTC
TRBV7-7	few	TRBJ2-2	.	CASSSSGLTGELFF	TGTGCTAGCAGCTCGAGCGGGCTCACCGGGGAGCTGTTTTTT
TRBV7-9	.	TRBJ1-5	TRBD1	CASSSAGGGQPQHF	TGTGCCAGCAGCTCCGCAGGGGGCGGACAGCCCCAGCATTTT
TRBV30	.	TRBJ2-3	.	CAWSKQNTQYF	TGTGCCTGGAGCAAACAAAATACGCAGTATTTT
TRBV5-4	.	TRBJ2-5	TRBD2	CASSLPGGGKKETQYF	TGTGCCAGCAGCCTGCCGGGCGGGGGAAAAAAAGAGACCCAGTACTTC
TRBV6-4	few	TRBJ2-2	.	CASSAEGLSFVNTGELFF	TGTGCCAGCAGTGCCGAAGGGTTAAGCTTTGTGAACACCGGGGAGCTGTTTTTT
TRBV25-1	.	TRBJ2-3	TRBD2	CASSELGLADSTDTQYF	TGTGCCAGCAGTGAATTAGGGCTAGCGGACAGCACAGATACGCAGTATTTT